Shown below are 10 T cell receptor beta chains from a single sample sequenced in a study of neoadjuvant anti-PD-1 for oral cavity cancer. Some clones are missing from TCRdb's copy, which holds only in-frame ones; the method was immunoSEQ multiplex PCR. Found here are 9,500 to 10,000 clones, roughly 62% of them singletons; the top ten hold 4% to 4.5%. Time point indicated: after neoadjuvant nivolumab, at surgical resection. The source material was PBMCs, sampled after nivolumab (anti-PD-1) treatment. These receptors were obtained from a person aged 35-80 years with oral cavity squamous cell carcinoma.

This clone was seen only a few times. J is TRBJ1-2 and V is TRBV29-1; D is possibly TRBD1 (6 bases). Looked up from germline, CDR1 is SQVTM and CDR2 is ANQGSEA. The CDR3 is made up of 14 amino acids. Trimming pared 4 bases from V and 6 bases from J, leaving 18 bases between. This CDR3 is CSVGPWRGQHGYTF. The CDR3 bases are TGCAGCGTTGGCCCCTGGCGGGGGCAGCATGGCTACACCTTC. Supplemented by reference TRBV29-1 and TRBJ1-2, the full variable domain reads SAVISQKPSRDICQRGTSLTIQCQVDSQVTMMFWYRQQPGQSLTLIATANQGSEATYESGFVIDKFPISRPNLTFSTLTVSNMSPEDSSIYLCSVGPWRGQHGYTFGSGTRLTVV.

This clone has more than one count but fewer than ten. The CDR3 coding sequence is TGTGCCAGTAGTACTGGGACAGTCTACGAGCAGTACTTC. Protein product: CASSTGTVYEQYF. The chain combines TRBV19 with TRBJ2-7; 7 nucleotides match TRBD1. Per the germline V gene, CDR1 is LNHDA and CDR2 is SQIVND (reference sequence). V shed 4 bases and J 3 bases; nucleotides not matched to a gene: 3. CDR3 size: 13 residues.

The rearrangement uses TRBV7-2 and TRBJ2-1, with TRBD1 matching over 8 bases. The V gene's germline CDR1 is SGHTA and CDR2 FQGNSA. The CDR3 contains 14 residues. Trimming took 5 bases from V and 8 from J; bases not matched to a gene: 8. Here the CDR3 reads CASSLRTGQHEQFF. In nucleotides, the CDR3 is TGTGCCAGCAGCCTGAGGACAGGGCAACATGAGCAGTTCTTC. Variable domain in full (rest from reference TRBV7-2 and TRBJ2-1): GAGVSQSPSNKVTEKGKDVELRCDPISGHTALYWYRQSLGQGLEFLIYFQGNSAPDKSGLPSDRFSAERTGGSVSTLTIQRTQQEDSAVYLCASSLRTGQHEQFFGPGTRLTVL.

The gene calls are TRBV7-9 and TRBJ2-1; TRBD2 agrees at 7 bases. From germline, CDR1 is SEHNR and CDR2 FQNEAQ (reference sequence). V shed 3 bases, J shed 6 bases, and the junction held 14 bases outside the gene matches. This CDR3 has 17 residues. The chain's CDR3 is CASSFPLGLSTANEQFF. The CDR3 DNA reads TGTGCCAGCAGCTTTCCCCTGGGACTATCTACCGCCAATGAGCAGTTCTTC.

This chain connects TRBV28 to TRBJ2-7; D not certain. V lost 3 bases and J lost 2, with 11 bases in between. Per the germline V gene, CDR1 is MDHEN and CDR2 is SYDVKM. There are 14 residues in the CDR3. CDR3 sequence: CASSFMAAPYEQYF. CDR3 nucleotides: TGTGCCAGCAGTTTCATGGCGGCACCCTACGAGCAGTACTTC.

This chain links TRBV5-1 with TRBJ1-6; the D is unclear. Germline CDR1 is SGHRS and CDR2 is YFSETQ. The CDR3 contains 12 residues. V lost 5 bases, J lost 5 bases, and 5 bases lay in between. CDR3: CASRIDNSPLHF. DNA of the CDR3: TGCGCCAGCAGAATCGATAATTCACCCCTCCACTTT.

The genes are TRBV9 and TRBJ2-1, with 11 nucleotides matching TRBD2. V lost 0 bases and J lost 12; bases outside the gene matches: 11. Germline lookup yields CDR1 SGDLS and CDR2 YYNGEE. CDR3 length: 16 residues. The CDR3 DNA reads as TGTGCCAGCAGCGTAGACGGGACTAGCGGAAACAGAGCGCAGTTCTTC. Translating gives CASSVDGTSGNRAQFF.

The chain employs TRBV19 and TRBJ1-5; TRBD1 might be the D (5 bases). CDR1 LNHDA and CDR2 SQIVND come from the germline V gene (reference sequence). The CDR3 contains 15 residues. V lost 1 base and J lost 7, with 14 bases in between. The CDR3 protein is CASSIGGFTGQPQHF. CDR3 coding DNA: TGTGCCAGTAGTATAGGGGGCTTCACGGGGCAGCCCCAGCATTTT.

This chain connects TRBV2 to TRBJ1-6, with 7 bases matching TRBD1. Germline V lookup: CDR1 SNHLY, CDR2 FYNNEI. CDR3 length equals 18 residues. Trimming removed 6 bases from V and 0 bases from J; junction bases left unmatched: 11. In DNA, the CDR3 is TGTGCCAGCAGCCAAAGCCGGGACAGCTTCTCCTATAATTCACCCCTCCACTTT. Translation: CASSQSRDSFSYNSPLHF.

The rearrangement uses TRBV19 and TRBJ1-5; weak D call: TRBD1 (5 bases). CDR3 length: 14 amino acids. Germline lookup yields CDR1 LNHDA and CDR2 SQIVND (reference sequence). Trimming took off 5 bases at V and 4 bases at J, with 12 bases between the two ends. The CDR3 DNA reads TGTGCCAGTAGTCTGGGGGTAGGAAATCAGCCCCAGCATTTT. Amino acid sequence: CASSLGVGNQPQHF.